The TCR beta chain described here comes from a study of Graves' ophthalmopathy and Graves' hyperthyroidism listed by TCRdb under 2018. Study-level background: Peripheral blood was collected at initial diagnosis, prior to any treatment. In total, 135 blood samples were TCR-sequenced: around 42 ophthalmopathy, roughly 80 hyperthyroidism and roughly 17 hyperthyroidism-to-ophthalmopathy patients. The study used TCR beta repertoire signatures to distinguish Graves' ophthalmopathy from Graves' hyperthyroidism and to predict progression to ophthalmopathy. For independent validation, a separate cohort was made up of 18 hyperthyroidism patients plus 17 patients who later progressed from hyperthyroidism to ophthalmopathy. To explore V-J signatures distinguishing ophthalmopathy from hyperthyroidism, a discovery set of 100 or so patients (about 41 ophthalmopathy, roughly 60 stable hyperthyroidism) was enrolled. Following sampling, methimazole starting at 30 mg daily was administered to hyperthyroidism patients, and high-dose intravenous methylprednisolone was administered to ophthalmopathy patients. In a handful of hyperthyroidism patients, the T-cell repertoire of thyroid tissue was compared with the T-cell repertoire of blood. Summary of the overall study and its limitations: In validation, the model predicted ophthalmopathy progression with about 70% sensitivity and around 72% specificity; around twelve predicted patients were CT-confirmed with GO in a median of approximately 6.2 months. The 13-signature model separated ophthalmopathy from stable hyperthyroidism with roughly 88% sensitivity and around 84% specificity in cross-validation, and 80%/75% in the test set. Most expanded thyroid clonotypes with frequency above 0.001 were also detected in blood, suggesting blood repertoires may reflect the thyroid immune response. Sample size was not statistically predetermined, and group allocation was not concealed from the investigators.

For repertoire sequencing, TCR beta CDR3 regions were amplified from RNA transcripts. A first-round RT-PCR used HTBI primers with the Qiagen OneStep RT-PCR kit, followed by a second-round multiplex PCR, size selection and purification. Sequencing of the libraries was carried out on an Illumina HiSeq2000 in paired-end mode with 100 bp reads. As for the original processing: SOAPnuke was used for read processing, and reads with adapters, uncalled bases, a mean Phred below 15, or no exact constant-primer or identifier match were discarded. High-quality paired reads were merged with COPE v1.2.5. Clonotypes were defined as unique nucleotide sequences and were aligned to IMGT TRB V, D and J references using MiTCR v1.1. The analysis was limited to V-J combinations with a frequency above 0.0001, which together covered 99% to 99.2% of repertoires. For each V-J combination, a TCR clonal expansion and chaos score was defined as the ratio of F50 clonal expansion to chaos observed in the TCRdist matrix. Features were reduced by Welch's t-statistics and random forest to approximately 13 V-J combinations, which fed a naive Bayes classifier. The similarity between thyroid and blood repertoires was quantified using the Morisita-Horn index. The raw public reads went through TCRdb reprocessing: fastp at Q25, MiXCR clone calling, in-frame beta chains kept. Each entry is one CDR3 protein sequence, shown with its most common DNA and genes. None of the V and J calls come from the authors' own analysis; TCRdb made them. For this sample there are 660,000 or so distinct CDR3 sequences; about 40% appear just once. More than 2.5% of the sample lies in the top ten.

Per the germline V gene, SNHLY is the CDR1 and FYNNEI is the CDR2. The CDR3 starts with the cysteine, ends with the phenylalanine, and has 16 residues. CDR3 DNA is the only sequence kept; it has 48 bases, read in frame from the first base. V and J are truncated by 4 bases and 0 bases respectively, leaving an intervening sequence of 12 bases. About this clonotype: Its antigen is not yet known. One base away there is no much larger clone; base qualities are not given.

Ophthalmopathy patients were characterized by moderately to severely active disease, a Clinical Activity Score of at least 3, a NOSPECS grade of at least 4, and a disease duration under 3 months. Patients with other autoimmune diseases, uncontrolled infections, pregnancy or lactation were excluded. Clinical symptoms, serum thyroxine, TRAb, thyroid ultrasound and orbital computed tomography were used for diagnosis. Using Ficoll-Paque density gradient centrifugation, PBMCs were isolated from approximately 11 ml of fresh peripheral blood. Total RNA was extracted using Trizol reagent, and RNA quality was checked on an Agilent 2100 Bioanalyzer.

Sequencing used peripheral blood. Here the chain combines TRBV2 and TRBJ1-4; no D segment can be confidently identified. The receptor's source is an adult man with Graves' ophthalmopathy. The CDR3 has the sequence CASSAGWGATNEKLFF. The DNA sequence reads TGTGCCAGCAGTGCCGGATGGGGTGCAACTAATGAAAAACTGTTTTTT.